This TCR beta chain was sequenced in a study of shared clonotypes between healthy human individuals. It was into CD45RA+ naive and CD45RA-negative memory subsets that the CD4+ cells were split. Findings and caveats of the study: Sampling was confined to blood; repertoires within tissues likely differ. The four-donor shared clonotypes exceeded non-shared clonotypes in generation probability, with non-shared ones scoring lower.

As to this clone: The antigen is undetermined.

Per germline, CDR1 SEHNR and CDR2 FQNEAQ (reference sequence). There are 16 residues in the CDR3. The junction had 5 bases not matched to a gene; V was cut back by 4 bases and J by 0 bases. The repertoire was sequenced with immunoSEQ multiplex PCR; TCRdb's copy has only in-frame clones and lacks some. The sample has hundreds of thousands of clones; roughly 70% are singletons. This sequence originates from a woman in her 30s in good health. Sequencing input: memory CD4+ T cells sorted from blood. Subset in this sample: CD45RA-negative fraction. The chain is built from TRBV7-9 and TRBJ1-4, with 7 nucleotides matching TRBD1. As DNA, the CDR3 is TGTGCCAGCAGCTCAAGACAGGGAACAACTAATGAAAAACTGTTTTTT. The encoded protein is CASSSRQGTTNEKLFF.